The rows below give T cell receptor beta chains drawn from one sample of a study of neoadjuvant anti-PD-1 for oral cavity cancer. The repertoire was sequenced with immunoSEQ multiplex PCR; TCRdb's copy has only in-frame clones and lacks some. The data hold several thousand clones, with approximately 61% observed a single time. The sample was tumor tissue, taken before nivolumab (anti-PD-1) treatment. All receptors come from a person between 35 and 79 years old with oral cavity squamous cell carcinoma. Both conserved end residues are trimmed from each CDR3. The D gene is left open where the match is weak.

v_call: TRBV5-1; j_call: TRBJ2-7; d_call: .; cdr3_aa: ASSLGAATYEQY
v_call: TRBV7-3; j_call: TRBJ1-5; d_call: TRBD1; cdr3_aa: ASSPTGQSGPPQH
v_call: TRBV19; j_call: TRBJ1-1; d_call: .; cdr3_aa: ASSRPGNTEAF
v_call: TRBV30; j_call: TRBJ1-1; d_call: TRBD1; cdr3_aa: AWSTVQGARAF
v_call: TRBV5-1; j_call: TRBJ1-4; d_call: .; cdr3_aa: ASSLSTGQLF
v_call: TRBV7-3; j_call: TRBJ1-1; d_call: TRBD1; cdr3_aa: ASSSAGTGRAF
v_call: TRBV9; j_call: TRBJ2-7; d_call: TRBD2; cdr3_aa: ASSTGLGGFEQY
v_call: TRBV28; j_call: TRBJ1-1; d_call: .; cdr3_aa: ASSLLADNGGAF
v_call: TRBV19; j_call: TRBJ2-1; d_call: .; cdr3_aa: ASGLAGWHEQF
v_call: TRBV5-1; j_call: TRBJ2-5; d_call: TRBD1; cdr3_aa: ASSHGTGRETQY
v_call: TRBV14; j_call: TRBJ1-4; d_call: .; cdr3_aa: ASSQARVGGGEKLF
v_call: TRBV5-1; j_call: TRBJ1-1; d_call: .; cdr3_aa: ASSLIFRGAEAF
v_call: TRBV27; j_call: TRBJ2-4; d_call: TRBD2; cdr3_aa: ASSPISGRAGTKNIQY
v_call: TRBV18; j_call: TRBJ2-1; d_call: TRBD2; cdr3_aa: ASSQGLAGGRWQF
v_call: TRBV5-6; j_call: TRBJ1-6; d_call: .; cdr3_aa: ASSLANSPLH
v_call: TRBV6-5; j_call: TRBJ1-2; d_call: .; cdr3_aa: ASSYSRVNYGYT
v_call: TRBV7-8; j_call: TRBJ1-1; d_call: TRBD1; cdr3_aa: ASSLQTGVRFEAF
v_call: TRBV30; j_call: TRBJ2-1; d_call: TRBD2; cdr3_aa: AWSVGSLAGGEF
v_call: TRBV30; j_call: TRBJ2-5; d_call: .; cdr3_aa: ASLNNLQGTQY
v_call: TRBV7-9; j_call: TRBJ1-2; d_call: TRBD1; cdr3_aa: ASSLAEAGGNYGYT
v_call: TRBV5-6; j_call: TRBJ1-1; d_call: .; cdr3_aa: ASSLAGLTEAF
v_call: TRBV9; j_call: TRBJ2-2; d_call: .; cdr3_aa: ASSAWRGGTNTGELF
v_call: TRBV5-1; j_call: TRBJ2-1; d_call: .; cdr3_aa: ASSLAAGEQF
v_call: TRBV18; j_call: TRBJ1-5; d_call: .; cdr3_aa: ASSPRDRRGQPQH
v_call: TRBV18; j_call: TRBJ1-4; d_call: .; cdr3_aa: ASSPRGSNEKLF
v_call: TRBV4-1; j_call: TRBJ1-2; d_call: TRBD1; cdr3_aa: ASSQARGGIIYT
v_call: TRBV19; j_call: TRBJ1-1; d_call: .; cdr3_aa: ASSIDDRLNTEAF
v_call: TRBV18; j_call: TRBJ2-1; d_call: TRBD2; cdr3_aa: ASSLILAGAQDEQF
v_call: TRBV7-9; j_call: TRBJ2-3; d_call: .; cdr3_aa: ASSLMVTPTDTQY
v_call: TRBV7-9; j_call: TRBJ1-1; d_call: .; cdr3_aa: ASSLARRGGTEAF
v_call: TRBV6-1; j_call: TRBJ2-7; d_call: .; cdr3_aa: ASSDLTYEQY
v_call: TRBV7-2; j_call: TRBJ1-5; d_call: .; cdr3_aa: ASSLVRQPQH
v_call: TRBV12-5; j_call: TRBJ2-7; d_call: .; cdr3_aa: ASGLVEGAHEQY
v_call: TRBV11-3; j_call: TRBJ2-1; d_call: .; cdr3_aa: ASSKTIDSYNEQF
v_call: TRBV6-5; j_call: TRBJ1-2; d_call: .; cdr3_aa: ASSYQGGKNGYT
v_call: TRBV23-1; j_call: TRBJ2-7; d_call: TRBD1; cdr3_aa: ASRPSGTGPREQY
v_call: TRBV30; j_call: TRBJ2-7; d_call: .; cdr3_aa: AWSKGTISYEQY
v_call: TRBV5-1; j_call: TRBJ1-2; d_call: .; cdr3_aa: ASSLGRVNYGYT
v_call: TRBV14; j_call: TRBJ2-5; d_call: TRBD1; cdr3_aa: ASSQQQGAGETQY
v_call: TRBV5-1; j_call: TRBJ1-1; d_call: .; cdr3_aa: ASSWRGGTEAF
v_call: TRBV18; j_call: TRBJ2-2; d_call: .; cdr3_aa: ASSPRVGGNTGELF
v_call: TRBV28; j_call: TRBJ2-7; d_call: TRBD1; cdr3_aa: ASSFPGQASYEQY
v_call: TRBV15; j_call: TRBJ2-5; d_call: TRBD1; cdr3_aa: ATSRGQGAYQETQY
v_call: TRBV6-5; j_call: TRBJ1-1; d_call: .; cdr3_aa: ASSRVRGNTEAF
v_call: TRBV7-3; j_call: TRBJ2-6; d_call: .; cdr3_aa: ASSLQGLGANVLT
v_call: TRBV2; j_call: TRBJ1-4; d_call: .; cdr3_aa: ASRVDSGEKLF
v_call: TRBV7-9; j_call: TRBJ1-4; d_call: TRBD1; cdr3_aa: ASSLAWTGEKLF
v_call: TRBV2; j_call: TRBJ2-5; d_call: .; cdr3_aa: ASSEASVGIETQY
v_call: TRBV5-3; j_call: TRBJ1-4; d_call: .; cdr3_aa: ARIRRTNEKLF
v_call: TRBV5-1; j_call: TRBJ2-7; d_call: .; cdr3_aa: ASTVTHTSYEQY
v_call: TRBV5-8; j_call: TRBJ2-3; d_call: TRBD1; cdr3_aa: ASSLSGGGTDTQY
v_call: TRBV15; j_call: TRBJ2-1; d_call: .; cdr3_aa: ATSREGTDNEQF
v_call: TRBV5-6; j_call: TRBJ2-7; d_call: TRBD2; cdr3_aa: ASSFGLAGTYEQY
v_call: TRBV5-1; j_call: TRBJ2-1; d_call: TRBD2; cdr3_aa: ASSPRTAGDNEQF
v_call: TRBV9; j_call: TRBJ1-2; d_call: TRBD1; cdr3_aa: ASSVATTGRDGYT
v_call: TRBV7-3; j_call: TRBJ2-1; d_call: TRBD2; cdr3_aa: ASSLGTGLAGSVTPFNEQF